Following are 24 T cell receptor beta chains from one sample sequenced in a study of OX40 agonist ivuxolimab in advanced cancers. Sequencing used immunoSEQ multiplex PCR; TCRdb keeps in-frame clones, though not all of them. This sample has tens of thousands of clones, with more than 70% found just once. The sequencing here drew on CD4+ or CD8+ T cells sorted from blood, taken in a trial of the OX40 agonist ivuxolimab. All receptors derive from an adult with an advanced solid tumor such as melanoma, head and neck, liver or kidney cancer.

The chain recombines TRBV2 with TRBJ1-4, with D tentatively TRBD1 (5 bases). Between the trimmed V and J ends, which lost 6 bases and 4 bases, there was a span of 15 bases. The CDR3 spans 15 residues. CDR1 is SNHLY and CDR2 is FYNNEI in the germline V gene. CDR3: CASSPDGTLNEKLFF. Written as DNA, the CDR3 is TGTGCCAGCAGCCCGGATGGGACCCTTAATGAAAAACTGTTTTTT.

The V call is TRBV5-6, the J call TRBJ2-2; D possibly corresponds to TRBD2 (6 bases). Per the germline V gene, CDR1 is SGHDT and CDR2 is YYEEEE. This CDR3 region has 14 residues. Between the trimmed V and J ends, which lost 3 bases and 4 bases, there was a span of 10 bases. CDR3 amino acids: CASSSGLITGELFF. The CDR3 DNA follows: TGTGCCAGCAGCTCGGGACTGATCACCGGGGAGCTGTTTTTT.

The V and J genes are TRBV9 and TRBJ2-4; either TRBD1 or TRBD2 may supply D (5 bases each). Germline V gives CDR1 SGDLS, CDR2 YYNGEE. The CDR3 length is 13 residues. V shed 4 bases and J shed 10 bases, with 15 bases lying between them. As DNA, the CDR3 is TGTGCCAGCAGCCCGGGACCCGAGGCGATTCAGTACTTC. This translates into CASSPGPEAIQYF.

This rearrangement joins TRBV15 to TRBJ1-3, with D perhaps TRBD1 (6 bases). Per the germline V gene, CDR1 is LNHNV and CDR2 is YYDKDF (reference sequence). This CDR3 spans 15 amino acids. V lost 5 bases to trimming and J lost 0 bases, with 11 bases between them. The CDR3 sequence: CATSAGHSSGNTIYF. The CDR3 nucleotides read TGTGCCACCAGCGCGGGACACAGCTCTGGAAACACCATATATTTT. The full variable domain, rest sourced from reference TRBV15 and TRBJ1-3, is DAMVIQNPRYQVTQFGKPVTLSCSQTLNHNVMYWYQQKSSQAPKLLFHYYDKDFNNEADTPDNFQSRRPNTSFCFLDIRSPGLGDTAMYLCATSAGHSSGNTIYFGEGSWLTVV.

This chain uses TRBV5-4 with TRBJ2-7; 9 bases are shared with TRBD2. From germline, CDR1 is SGHNT and CDR2 YYREEE (reference sequence). The V gene end was trimmed by 1 base and the J gene end by 4 bases; junction bases not matched to a gene: 6. The CDR3 is made up of 15 amino acids. CDR3: CASSLSSGGTYEQYF. CDR3 in DNA: TGTGCCAGCAGCTTGTCGAGCGGGGGGACATACGAGCAGTACTTC.

The genes are TRBV5-1 and TRBJ2-1, with TRBD2 as a possible D gene (5 bases). The CDR3 contains 15 residues. CDR1 SGHRS and CDR2 YFSETQ come from the germline V gene. With 4 bases removed from V and 3 bases from J, the gap between germline ends came to 14 bases. In DNA, the CDR3 is TGCGCCAGCAGCCTGGGCGGAGGATTCTACAATGAGCAGTTCTTC. It is translated as CASSLGGGFYNEQFF.

The gene calls are TRBV5-5 and TRBJ1-1; possible D gene TRBD1, 6 bases. The length of the CDR3 is 16 residues. Trimming removed 5 bases at V and 0 bases at J, with 17 bases between. Germline CDR1 reads SGHKS; CDR2 reads YYEKEE (reference sequence). CDR3 region: CASRLGGTSMNTEAFF. For the CDR3, the DNA is TGTGCCAGCAGGCTAGGGGGGACATCCATGAACACTGAAGCTTTCTTT.

V gene TRBV6-1 combines with J gene TRBJ2-7; TRBD1 matches 12 bases. The V gene's germline CDR1 is MNHNS and CDR2 SASEGT. V dropped 6 bases and J dropped 7; count of bases not matched to a gene: 10. The CDR3 length is 15 residues. CDR3 amino acids: CASRPPGQGAWEQYF. The CDR3 DNA is TGTGCCAGCAGGCCCCCGGGACAGGGGGCCTGGGAGCAGTACTTC.

The chain has TRBV30 and TRBJ2-1; 8 bases match TRBD2. The V segment lost 4 bases and the J segment 5 bases; nucleotides outside the gene matches: 10. The CDR3 runs 15 residues. Germline V gene sequence: CDR1 GTSNPN, CDR2 SVGIG (reference sequence). The chain's CDR3 is CAWKRRLATHNEQFF. The CDR3 DNA sequence: TGTGCCTGGAAGAGGAGACTAGCGACCCACAATGAGCAGTTCTTC.

This clone has a handful of counts. The chain is built from TRBV5-4 and TRBJ2-3; TRBD1 might be the D (5 bases). V dropped 2 bases and J dropped 1 base, with 14 bases sitting between them. This CDR3 has 16 residues. The germline V gene encodes CDR1 SGHNT and CDR2 YYREEE (reference sequence). The CDR3 loop is CASSFGAIRGTDTQYF. The DNA for the CDR3 is TGTGCCAGCAGCTTTGGGGCAATAAGGGGCACAGATACGCAGTATTTT. The whole variable domain, remainder taken from reference TRBV5-4 and TRBJ2-3, is ETGVTQSPTHLIKTRGQQVTLRCSSQSGHNTVSWYQQALGQGPQFIFQYYREEENGRGNFPPRFSGLQFPNYSSELNVNALELDDSALYLCASSFGAIRGTDTQYFGPGTRLTVL.

The CDR3 bases are TGTGCAGTTGAAGGACAGGGGACGACAGATACGCAGTATTTT. Its protein product is CAVEGQGTTDTQYF. V gene TRBV5-8 combines with J gene TRBJ2-3; 9 bases agree with TRBD1. The CDR3 is 14 residues long. Germline lookup yields CDR1 SGHTS and CDR2 YDEGEE. The whole variable domain, remainder taken from reference TRBV5-8 and TRBJ2-3, is EAGVTQSPTHLIKTRGQQATLRCSPISGHTSVYWYQQALGLGLQFLLWYDEGEERNRGNFPPRFSGRQFPNYSSELNVNALELEDSALYLCAVEGQGTTDTQYFGPGTRLTVL.

The chain links TRBV30 to TRBJ2-3; 7 nucleotides agree with TRBD2. The germline V gene encodes CDR1 GTSNPN and CDR2 SVGIG (reference sequence). The CDR3 spans 14 residues. J gave up 5 bases and V 2 bases, and 7 bases lay outside the gene matches. In DNA form, the CDR3 reads TGTGCCTGGAGTATCGGCGGGAGTTTAGATACGCAGTATTTT. Amino acids: CAWSIGGSLDTQYF. The full variable domain, with the rest looked up from reference TRBV30 and TRBJ2-3, is SQTIHQWPATLVQPVGSPLSLECTVEGTSNPNLYWYRQAAGRGLQLLFYSVGIGQISSEVPQNLSASRPQDRQFILSSKKLLLSDSGFYLCAWSIGGSLDTQYFGPGTRLTVL.

This clone has only a few counts. The genes are TRBV15 and TRBJ1-4; 8 bases match TRBD1. This CDR3 has 16 residues. Germline assignment: CDR1 LNHNV and CDR2 YYDKDF (reference sequence). V lost 1 base to trimming and J lost 8 bases; unmatched junction nucleotides: 9. CDR3 bases: TGTGCCACCAGCAGAGTTCCCGGACAGGGAGGCGAAAAACTGTTTTTT. Translated, it gives CATSRVPGQGGEKLFF.

The J gene is TRBJ2-3, the V gene TRBV5-5, with a possible D match to TRBD1 (6 bases). CDR3 length: 15 residues. The ends were cut back, 5 bases at V and 2 bases at J, with 15 bases in the middle. Per germline, CDR1 SGHKS and CDR2 YYEKEE (reference sequence). The CDR3 sequence: CASRRQQGFTDTQYF. The CDR3 DNA follows: TGTGCCAGCAGACGTCAACAGGGCTTCACAGATACGCAGTATTTT.

The chain links TRBV9 to TRBJ2-5, with 9 bases fitting TRBD2. The ends lost 4 bases at V and 0 bases at J; junction bases unmatched: 13. This CDR3 contains 18 residues. Germline assignment: CDR1 SGDLS and CDR2 YYNGEE. CDR3 in amino acids: CASSLPLGREGNQETQYF. The CDR3 DNA is TGTGCCAGCAGCCTCCCCCTGGGGCGGGAGGGGAACCAAGAGACCCAGTACTTC. Supplemented by reference TRBV9 and TRBJ2-5, the full variable domain reads DSGVTQTPKHLITATGQRVTLRCSPRSGDLSVYWYQQSLDQGLQFLIQYYNGEERAKGNILERFSAQQFPDLHSELNLSSLELGDSALYFCASSLPLGREGNQETQYFGPGTRLLVL.

The chain combines TRBV6-1 with TRBJ2-3; D gene uncertain. V was shortened by 6 bases and J by 0 bases, with 10 bases between the two germline ends. CDR1 and CDR2 from the germline V gene are MNHNS and SASEGT. The CDR3 runs to 14 residues. The CDR3 nucleotides are TGTGCCAGCAGACCCCCCGGCAGCACAGATACGCAGTATTTT. Translating it yields CASRPPGSTDTQYF.

The genes are TRBV6-5 and TRBJ2-7; 15 nucleotides line up with TRBD2. Germline trimming cut 6 bases from V and 7 bases from J; bases unmatched to any gene: 4. This CDR3 has 14 amino acids. Germline V CDR1 and CDR2: MNHEY, SVGAGI. The CDR3 DNA follows: TGTGCCAGCAGCCTAGGGACTAGCGGGGGGGAGCAGTACTTC. Its translation: CASSLGTSGGEQYF.

The gene calls are TRBV5-1 and TRBJ2-2; 11 bases map to TRBD1. The junction had 2 bases not matched to a gene; V was cut back by 4 bases and J by 6 bases. CDR1 and CDR2 from the germline V gene are SGHRS and YFSETQ. CDR3 length: 14 residues. The CDR3 DNA is TGCGCCAGCAGCGGGACAGGGGGTGCCGGGGAGCTGTTTTTT. It translates to CASSGTGGAGELFF.

This clone turned up a few times. The chain joins TRBV2 to TRBJ2-7; D ambiguous. The CDR3 contains 12 residues. The V and J ends lost 5 bases and 3 bases respectively, with 8 bases between them. CDR1 and CDR2 from the germline V gene are SNHLY and FYNNEI. CDR3 DNA: TGTGCCAGCAGTTTTCTATACTACGAGCAGTACTTC. Translating gives CASSFLYYEQYF.

This chain uses TRBV28 with TRBJ1-6; perhaps TRBD1 as D (6 bases). Trimming shortened V by 8 bases and J by 8 bases, and 16 bases separated the two germline ends. Germline CDR1 reads MDHEN; CDR2 reads SYDVKM. CDR3 length: 14 amino acids. Written as DNA, the CDR3 is TGTGCCAGCTTCCCGACAGGCTTCGATTCACCCCTCCACTTT. As protein: CASFPTGFDSPLHF.

The count of this clone is one. This chain uses TRBV7-9 with TRBJ2-5; perhaps D is TRBD1 or TRBD2 (5 bases each). V lost 3 bases, J lost 5 bases, and 10 bases lay in between. The germline gives CDR1 SEHNR, CDR2 FQNEAQ (reference sequence). The CDR3 loop spans 13 amino acids. The CDR3 bases are TGTGCCAGCAGCTTGCAGGGAGTGGAGACCCAGTACTTC. It yields the protein CASSLQGVETQYF.

V gene TRBV28 combines with J gene TRBJ2-5, with a tentative D call TRBD2 (6 bases). This CDR3 region has 15 residues. Trimming cost V 7 bases and J 1 base, with 16 bases left between them. The V gene's germline CDR1 is MDHEN and CDR2 SYDVKM. DNA for the CDR3: TGTGCCAGCATCGCGGGGCGGAGGTTCCAAGAGACCCAGTACTTC. Translated, it gives CASIAGRRFQETQYF.

The CDR3: CASSLGDSADTQYF. The CDR3 DNA reads TGTGCCAGCAGCTTAGGGGACTCAGCGGATACGCAGTATTTT. This chain connects TRBV11-3 to TRBJ2-3; D is perhaps TRBD2 (6 bases). Germline V gives CDR1 SGHNT, CDR2 YENEEA. The germline V and J ends were trimmed by 1 base and 6 bases, with 11 bases remaining between them. This CDR3 is 14 amino acids long.

The chain employs TRBV27 and TRBJ2-1, with TRBD1 matching 8 bases. J was trimmed by 7 bases and V by 3 bases; bases with no gene match: 5. The CDR3 is 14 amino acids. CDR1 and CDR2 from the germline V gene are MNHEY and SMNVEV (reference sequence). The CDR3 sequence is CASSFQGALNEQFF. The CDR3 nucleotides read TGTGCCAGCAGTTTTCAGGGGGCGCTTAATGAGCAGTTCTTC.